Shown below are 21 T cell receptor beta chains from a single sample sequenced in a study. TCRdb reanalysed the RT-PCR reads using MiXCR and keeps one entry per CDR3 protein. The table shows more than 600,000 distinct CDR3 sequences, with around 14% occurring only once. The source material was memory CD4+ T cells from blood. Source of these receptors: a female donor in good health, serving as a healthy control.

The rearrangement joins TRBV29-1 to TRBJ1-1, with no clear D. Trimming took 3 bases from V and 4 from J, leaving 12 bases between them. The CDR3 sequence is 13 residues long. Germline CDR1 reads SQVTM; CDR2 reads ANQGSEA. The CDR3, as DNA: TGCAGCGTTGAGGAGGGCATGGGCACTGAAGCTTTCTTT. Amino acid sequence: CSVEEGMGTEAFF.

This clonotype has ten or more counts. The V and J genes are TRBV11-2 and TRBJ2-1; tentative D call: TRBD2 (6 bases). V was pared by 5 bases and J by 0 bases, with 11 bases between. The CDR3 runs to 15 residues. Germline assignment: CDR1 SGHAT and CDR2 FQNNGV. The CDR3 coding sequence is TGTGCCAGCAGCGCGGGACTGAGCTCCTACAATGAGCAGTTCTTC. It is translated as CASSAGLSSYNEQFF.

J is TRBJ2-1 and V is TRBV3-1; 7 positions agree with TRBD2. The length of the CDR3 is 18 residues. CDR1 is LGHDT, CDR2 YNNKEL, per germline (reference sequence). Trimming at V came to 0 bases and at J to 8 bases, leaving 16 bases not matched to a gene. This CDR3 reads CASSQDRTAGSQDDEQFF. For the CDR3, the DNA is TGTGCCAGCAGCCAAGATCGCACAGCGGGGAGCCAGGACGATGAGCAGTTCTTC.

This clonotype was counted only a few times. The chain employs TRBV24-1 and TRBJ2-3; D may be TRBD1 (6 bases). This CDR3 has 12 residues. Trimming pared 7 bases from V and 3 bases from J, leaving 7 bases between. The germline V gene has CDR1 KGHDR and CDR2 SFDVKD. The chain's CDR3 is CATRGATDTQYF. As DNA, the CDR3 is TGTGCCACCAGGGGGGCAACAGATACGCAGTATTTT.

This clonotype was seen more than once but under ten times. The chain is built from TRBV6-1 and TRBJ2-7; 9 positions agree with TRBD1. The germline gives CDR1 MNHNS, CDR2 SASEGT. The CDR3 has 13 residues. J was trimmed by 4 bases and V by 3 bases; bases with no gene match: 1. The CDR3 DNA is TGTGCCAGCAGTGAGGACAGGGGATACGAGCAGTACTTC. Protein sequence: CASSEDRGYEQYF.

This clonotype was detected only a few times. This rearrangement joins TRBV20-1 to TRBJ1-1; 7 nucleotides line up with TRBD1. V lost 6 bases and J lost 2; bases outside the gene matches: 15. The CDR3 is made up of 16 amino acids. The germline gives CDR1 DFQATT, CDR2 SNEGSKA (reference sequence). CDR3 nucleotides: TGCAGTGCCCCTCGAGATATGGGGACAGTTAACACTGAAGCTTTCTTT. This gives the protein CSAPRDMGTVNTEAFF.

This sequence joins TRBV6-1 and TRBJ2-5; D may correspond to TRBD1 or TRBD2 (5 bases each). CDR1 is MNHNS, CDR2 SASEGT, per germline. V shed 7 bases and J shed 2 bases, with 23 bases lying between them. This CDR3 is 17 amino acids long. The CDR3 sequence: CASNRLGIGTGQETQYF. Written as DNA, the CDR3 is TGTGCCAGCAATCGTCTAGGGATCGGGACGGGACAAGAGACCCAGTACTTC.

The chain has TRBV28 and TRBJ1-5; D is perhaps TRBD1 (5 bases). The V and J ends lost 6 bases and 3 bases respectively, with 33 bases between them. The CDR3 has 21 residues. CDR1 is MDHEN, CDR2 SYDVKM, per germline. The CDR3 nucleotides are TGTGCCAGCAGGGGATTCGGGGGGACGAGGAATCCCACATATAACAATCAGCCCCAGCATTTT. Its protein is CASRGFGGTRNPTYNNQPQHF. Combining the CDR3 with reference TRBV28 and TRBJ1-5 gives the whole variable domain DVKVTQSSRYLVKRTGEKVFLECVQDMDHENMFWYRQDPGLGLRLIYFSYDVKMKEKGDIPEGYSVSREKKERFSLILESASTNQTSMYLCASRGFGGTRNPTYNNQPQHFGDGTRLSIL.

This clonotype was seen ten or more times. The rearrangement links TRBV6-5 to TRBJ2-2; a possible D gene is TRBD1 (6 bases). Germline V gives CDR1 MNHEY, CDR2 SVGAGI. The V end lost 6 bases, the J end lost 7 bases, and 21 bases lay between the germline ends. This CDR3 is 16 amino acids long. CDR3 amino acids: CASSPIMSQGRGELFF. CDR3 sequence (DNA): TGTGCCAGCAGCCCTATTATGAGCCAGGGGCGCGGGGAGCTGTTTTTT.

Only a few counts were recorded for this clonotype. The chain recombines TRBV29-1 with TRBJ1-2, with D perhaps matching TRBD1 (6 bases). The V gene lost 6 bases and the J gene lost 2 bases, with 7 bases spanning the gap. The germline CDR1 and CDR2 sequences are SQVTM and ANQGSEA. The CDR3 length is 11 residues. This CDR3 reads CSVGQNYGYTF. In DNA, the CDR3 is TGCAGCGTAGGACAGAACTATGGCTACACCTTC.

The rearrangement joins TRBV20-1 to TRBJ2-1; 8 nucleotides line up with TRBD1. Germline V gene lookup returns CDR1 DFQATT and CDR2 SNEGSKA (reference sequence). This CDR3 has 15 residues. With 6 bases clipped from V and 7 bases from J, the junction kept 14 bases outside the gene matches. The CDR3 protein is CSAGPGQELGNEQFF. DNA of the CDR3: TGCAGTGCCGGCCCGGGACAGGAACTGGGGAATGAGCAGTTCTTC.

The chain is built from TRBV2 and TRBJ1-1; D remains unclear. The V end was cut by 1 base, the J end by 1 base, with 4 bases between. Per the germline V gene, CDR1 is SNHLY and CDR2 is FYNNEI. The CDR3 runs to 13 residues. The CDR3 sequence: CASSEGANTEAFF. The CDR3 DNA is TGTGCCAGCAGTGAAGGGGCGAACACTGAAGCTTTCTTT.

The chain couples TRBV7-8 to TRBJ2-2; 10 bases align to TRBD2. V trimming: 3 bases; J trimming: 5 bases; junction bases outside the gene matches: 3. CDR1 is SGHVS and CDR2 is FQNEAQ in the germline V gene. The CDR3 totals 15 residues. CDR3 protein: CASSFGSGGTGELFF. The CDR3 DNA is TGTGCCAGCAGCTTCGGTAGCGGGGGGACCGGGGAGCTGTTTTTT.

This clonotype occurred many times. The CDR3 DNA follows: TGTGCCAGCTCACCACGGCGAGGAGAGACCCAGTACTTC. Residues: CASSPRRGETQYF. The V and J genes are TRBV18 and TRBJ2-5, with D uncertain. Germline-derived CDR1 and CDR2 are KGHSH and LQKENI. This CDR3 has 13 amino acids. V was clipped by 1 base and J by 4 bases, with 7 bases between them.

This clonotype has more than one count but fewer than ten. This chain joins TRBV12-3 or TRBV12-4 and TRBJ1-5; D possibly corresponds to TRBD1 (5 bases). The V gene lost 3 bases and the J gene lost 0 bases, with 9 bases spanning the gap. This CDR3 is built from 15 residues. CDR3 bases: TGTGCCAGCAGTTTGGGGCATAATAGCAATCAGCCCCAGCATTTT. It translates to CASSLGHNSNQPQHF.

The chain couples TRBV7-2 to TRBJ2-2; 8 bases are shared with TRBD2. After removal of 1 base from V and 4 bases from J, the junction contained 8 bases not matched to a gene. The CDR3 is 17 amino acids. Germline loops: CDR1 SGHTA, CDR2 FQGNSA. The CDR3 nucleotides are TGTGCCAGCAGCTTAGATGTGACGCGGGGGGTCACCGGGGAGCTGTTTTTT. Its translation: CASSLDVTRGVTGELFF. The entire variable domain, with the rest obtained from reference TRBV7-2 and TRBJ2-2, is as follows: GAGVSQSPSNKVTEKGKDVELRCDPISGHTALYWYRQSLGQGLEFLIYFQGNSAPDKSGLPSDRFSAERTGGSVSTLTIQRTQQEDSAVYLCASSLDVTRGVTGELFFGEGSRLTVL.

This clonotype was counted a few times. V is TRBV28 and J is TRBJ1-5; D not resolved. Trimming stripped 2 bases from V and 3 bases from J, with 5 bases between. The CDR3 has 13 amino acids. Germline-derived CDR1 and CDR2 are MDHEN and SYDVKM. The CDR3 spells CASSLGYNQPQHF. As DNA, the CDR3 is TGTGCCAGCAGTTTAGGGTACAATCAGCCCCAGCATTTT.

This clonotype was seen at least ten times. The genes are TRBV12-3 or TRBV12-4 and TRBJ2-1; 9 bases match TRBD2. The CDR3 consists of 15 residues. Trimming removed 5 bases from V and 5 bases from J; junction bases left unmatched: 7. In nucleotides, the CDR3 is TGTGCCAGCAGTCAAGCGGGGGGATCTAACAATGAGCAGTTCTTC. Amino acids: CASSQAGGSNNEQFF.

The rearrangement links TRBV24-1 to TRBJ2-3; 7 bases agree with TRBD2. Germline V gene sequence: CDR1 KGHDR, CDR2 SFDVKD. V lost 2 bases and J lost 2; bases outside the gene matches: 12. The CDR3 spans 18 residues. CDR3 region: CATSDSTRSGTYTDTQYF. DNA of the CDR3: TGTGCCACCAGTGATTCAACCCGGAGCGGGACTTACACAGATACGCAGTATTTT.

The chain is built from TRBV3-1 and TRBJ1-1; unclear D gene. Germline assignment: CDR1 LGHDT and CDR2 YNNKEL (reference sequence). V gave up 4 bases and J gave up 1 base, with 10 bases separating them. This CDR3 region has 14 residues. Written as DNA, the CDR3 is TGTGCCAGCAGCCTACTGACATCGAACACTGAAGCTTTCTTT. Translation: CASSLLTSNTEAFF.

V usage is TRBV5-1 and J usage is TRBJ2-1, with TRBD2 as a possible D gene (5 bases). This CDR3 has 14 residues. Trimming pared 4 bases from V and 6 bases from J, leaving 14 bases between. Looked up from germline, CDR1 is SGHRS and CDR2 is YFSETQ. CDR3 region: CASSPGSEFNEQFF. The CDR3 coding sequence is TGCGCCAGCAGCCCGGGATCCGAATTCAATGAGCAGTTCTTC.